The next 15 T cell receptor beta chains were all read from a single sample in a study of blood T cell repertoires in COVID-19. Here immunoSEQ multiplex PCR was the method, and the copy in TCRdb shows in-frame clones only, minus some. The profile covers about 100,000 clones, with around nine tenths appearing a single time and 1.7% taken by the ten largest. The sequenced material came from peripheral blood. Source of these receptors: a man aged 80 or over with acute or convalescent COVID-19.

This clone was recorded only once. This chain links TRBV11-2 with TRBJ1-1; 9 bases fit TRBD1. Trimming cost V 5 bases and J 6 bases; bases outside gene matches: 10. This CDR3 is 15 amino acids long. Germline CDR1 reads SGHAT; CDR2 reads FQNNGV. The CDR3 DNA is TGTGCCAGCAGCGCGAAACAGGGGGCGCAGGCTGAAGCTTTCTTT. Its protein product is CASSAKQGAQAEAFF.

The chain joins TRBV6-5 to TRBJ1-5; tentative D call: TRBD1 (6 bases). CDR1 MNHEY and CDR2 SVGAGI come from the germline V gene. The V end was cut by 6 bases, the J end by 5 bases, with 17 bases between. CDR3 length: 15 amino acids. As DNA, the CDR3 is TGTGCCAGCAGCCCGGGGGGGGCCGGGGATCAGCCCCAGCATTTT. Translating gives CASSPGGAGDQPQHF.

The chain joins TRBV12-5 to TRBJ2-1; 11 nucleotides align to TRBD2. V shed 6 bases and J 5 bases; nucleotides not matched to a gene: 3. The CDR3 loop spans 14 amino acids. The germline CDR1 and CDR2 sequences are LGHNT and FRNRAP. As DNA, the CDR3 is TGTGCTAGTGGCACGGGACTAGCGGACAATGAGCAGTTCTTC. Translating gives CASGTGLADNEQFF.

The chain recombines TRBV28 with TRBJ2-5; 8 bases fit TRBD1. V lost 5 bases to trimming and J lost 4 bases; unmatched junction nucleotides: 3. Germline CDR1 is MDHEN and CDR2 is SYDVKM. The length of the CDR3 is 13 residues. CDR3: CASSARGLETQYF. CDR3 DNA sequence: TGTGCCAGCAGTGCCAGGGGGCTAGAGACCCAGTACTTC.

The chain combines TRBV15 with TRBJ1-5, with 9 bases aligning to TRBD1. CDR1 and CDR2 (germline): LNHNV, YYDKDF (reference sequence). Trimming at V came to 3 bases and at J to 3 bases, leaving 6 bases not matched to a gene. The CDR3 loop spans 16 amino acids. The CDR3 loop reads CATSRETGGNNQPQHF. For the CDR3, the DNA is TGTGCCACCAGCAGGGAAACAGGGGGCAACAATCAGCCCCAGCATTTT.

The gene calls are TRBV19 and TRBJ2-5; tentative D call: TRBD1 (5 bases). CDR1 is LNHDA, CDR2 SQIVND, per germline (reference sequence). CDR3 length equals 16 residues. Deletions cut 0 bases from V and 6 bases from J, with 17 bases between. The CDR3 protein is CASSIDAWPGRQTQYF. The CDR3 DNA is TGTGCCAGTAGTATAGATGCTTGGCCAGGGCGGCAGACCCAGTACTTC.

The chain links TRBV28 to TRBJ1-2, with TRBD1 matching over 9 bases. With V trimmed by 4 bases and J by 8 bases, 11 bases remained unmatched. Germline assignment: CDR1 MDHEN and CDR2 SYDVKM. This CDR3 is 15 amino acids long. In DNA, the CDR3 is TGTGCCAGCAGTTCAGGACAGGGGCGGGTTCTGGGCTACACCTTC. It codes for CASSSGQGRVLGYTF.

The gene calls are TRBV4-3 and TRBJ2-3, with 10 bases lining up with TRBD2. With 1 base clipped from V and 0 bases from J, the junction kept 13 bases outside the gene matches. CDR1 LGHNA and CDR2 YSLEER come from the germline V gene. The CDR3 covers 20 residues. Written as DNA, the CDR3 is TGCGCCAGCAGCCAAGGGCCACTAGCGGGAATCACCTCTAGCACAGATACGCAGTATTTT. It is translated as CASSQGPLAGITSSTDTQYF.

The CDR3: CASSLQGDRRNTDTQYF. CDR3 DNA: TGTGCCAGCAGCTTACAGGGGGACAGGAGAAACACAGATACGCAGTATTTT. The genes are TRBV7-3 and TRBJ2-3; 8 nucleotides agree with TRBD1. The CDR3 extends over 17 amino acids. V dropped 2 bases and J dropped 2; count of bases not matched to a gene: 9. From germline, CDR1 is SGHTA and CDR2 FQGTGA.

This chain uses TRBV5-1 with TRBJ2-1, with 7 positions matching TRBD1. V was pared by 3 bases and J by 7 bases, with 10 bases of the junction left unmatched. Germline V CDR1 and CDR2: SGHRS, YFSETQ. The CDR3 covers 15 residues. The chain's CDR3 is CASSSGWDRSNEQFF. The CDR3 nucleotides read TGCGCCAGCAGCTCTGGTTGGGACAGATCAAATGAGCAGTTCTTC. Full variable domain (rest looked up from reference TRBV5-1 and TRBJ2-1): KAGVTQTPRYLIKTRGQQVTLSCSPISGHRSVSWYQQTPGQGLQFLFEYFSETQRNKGNFPGRFSGRQFSNSRSEMNVSTLELGDSALYLCASSSGWDRSNEQFFGPGTRLTVL.

As for this clone: Other DNA sequences within the sample encode an identical CDR3. The chain has TRBV9 and TRBJ2-5; TRBD2 aligns across 11 bases. Trimming removed 0 bases from V and 1 base from J; junction bases left unmatched: 2. CDR3 length: 16 amino acids. Germline V CDR1 and CDR2: SGDLS, YYNGEE. The CDR3 loop is CASSVGGLAGQETQYF. CDR3 sequence (DNA): TGTGCCAGCAGCGTAGGTGGACTAGCGGGCCAAGAGACCCAGTACTTC.

The V and J genes are TRBV5-5 and TRBJ1-5; 7 nucleotides line up with TRBD1. Germline-derived CDR1 and CDR2 are SGHKS and YYEKEE (reference sequence). The CDR3 is made up of 15 amino acids. The J segment lost 2 bases and the V segment lost 3 bases, leaving 5 bases of the junction unmatched. In nucleotides, the CDR3 is TGTGCCAGCAGCTATTTTGACAGGGGCAATCAGCCCCAGCATTTT. Translated, it gives CASSYFDRGNQPQHF.

This chain uses TRBV6-6 with TRBJ2-5; 11 bases align to TRBD2. The germline CDR1 and CDR2 sequences are MNHNY and SVGAGI (reference sequence). The CDR3 has 17 amino acids. The J segment lost 2 bases and the V segment lost 6 bases, leaving 11 bases of the junction unmatched. In nucleotides, the CDR3 is TGTGCCAGCAGGCGATCCGGGACTAGCGGTTTACAAGAGACCCAGTACTTC. Its translation is CASRRSGTSGLQETQYF.

CDR3 bases: TGTGCCTGGAGCGGTCCTAATGAAAAACTGTTTTTT. Encoded protein: CAWSGPNEKLFF. The rearrangement uses TRBV30 and TRBJ1-4; D unresolved. CDR1 is GTSNPN, CDR2 SVGIG, per germline (reference sequence). V shed 3 bases and J shed 3 bases, with 5 bases lying between them. This CDR3 has 12 residues. The whole variable domain, filled in from reference TRBV30 and TRBJ1-4, reads SQTIHQWPATLVQPVGSPLSLECTVEGTSNPNLYWYRQAAGRGLQLLFYSVGIGQISSEVPQNLSASRPQDRQFILSSKKLLLSDSGFYLCAWSGPNEKLFFGSGTQLSVL.

The rearrangement joins TRBV27 to TRBJ2-7, with TRBD1 identical over 8 bases. J was trimmed by 3 bases and V by 6 bases; bases with no gene match: 7. Looked up from germline, CDR1 is MNHEY and CDR2 is SMNVEV (reference sequence). The CDR3 totals 14 residues. CDR3 nucleotide sequence: TGTGCCAGCAGCCGGACAGGGAGCTTCTACGAGCAGTACTTC. It yields the protein CASSRTGSFYEQYF.